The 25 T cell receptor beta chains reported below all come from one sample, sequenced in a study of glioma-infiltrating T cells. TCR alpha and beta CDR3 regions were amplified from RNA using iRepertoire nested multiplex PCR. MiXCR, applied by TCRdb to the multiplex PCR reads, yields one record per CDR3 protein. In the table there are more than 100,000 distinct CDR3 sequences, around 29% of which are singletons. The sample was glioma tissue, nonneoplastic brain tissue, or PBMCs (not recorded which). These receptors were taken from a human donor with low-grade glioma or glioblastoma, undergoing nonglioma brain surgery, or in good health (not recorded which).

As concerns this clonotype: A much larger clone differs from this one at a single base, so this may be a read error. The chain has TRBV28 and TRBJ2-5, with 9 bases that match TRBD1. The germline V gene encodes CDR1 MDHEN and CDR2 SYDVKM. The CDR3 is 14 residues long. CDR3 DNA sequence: TGTGCCAGCAGGAGAAGACAGGGGGATGAGACCCAGCACTTC. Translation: CASRRRQGDETQHF.

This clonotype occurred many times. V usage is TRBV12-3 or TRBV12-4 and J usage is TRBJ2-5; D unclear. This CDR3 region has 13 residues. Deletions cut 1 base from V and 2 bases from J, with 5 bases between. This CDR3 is CASSLGQQETQYF. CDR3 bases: TGTGCCAGCAGTTTAGGGCAGCAAGAGACCCAGTACTTC.

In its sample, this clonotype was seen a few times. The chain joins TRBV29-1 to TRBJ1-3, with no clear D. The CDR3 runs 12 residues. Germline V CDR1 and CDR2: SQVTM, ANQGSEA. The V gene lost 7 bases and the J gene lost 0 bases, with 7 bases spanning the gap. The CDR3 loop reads CSARNSGNTIYF. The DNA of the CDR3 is TGCAGCGCCCGAAACTCTGGAAACACCATATATTTT.

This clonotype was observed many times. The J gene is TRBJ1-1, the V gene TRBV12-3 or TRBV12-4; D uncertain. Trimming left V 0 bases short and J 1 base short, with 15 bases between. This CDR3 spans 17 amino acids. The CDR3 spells CASSLALRTWTNTEAFF. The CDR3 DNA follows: TGTGCCAGCAGTTTAGCGCTGCGGACTTGGACGAACACTGAAGCTTTCTTT.

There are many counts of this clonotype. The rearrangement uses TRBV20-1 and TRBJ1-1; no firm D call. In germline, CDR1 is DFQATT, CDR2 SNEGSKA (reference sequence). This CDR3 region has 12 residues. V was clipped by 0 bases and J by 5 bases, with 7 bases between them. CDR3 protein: CSAREGGTEAFF. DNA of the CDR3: TGCAGTGCTAGAGAGGGTGGAACTGAAGCTTTCTTT.

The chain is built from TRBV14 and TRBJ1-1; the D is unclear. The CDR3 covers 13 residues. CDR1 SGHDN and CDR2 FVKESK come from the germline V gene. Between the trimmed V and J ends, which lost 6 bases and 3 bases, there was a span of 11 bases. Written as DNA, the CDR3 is TGTGCCAGCAGAACCCTAGGACACACTGAAGCTTTCTTT. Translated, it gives CASRTLGHTEAFF.

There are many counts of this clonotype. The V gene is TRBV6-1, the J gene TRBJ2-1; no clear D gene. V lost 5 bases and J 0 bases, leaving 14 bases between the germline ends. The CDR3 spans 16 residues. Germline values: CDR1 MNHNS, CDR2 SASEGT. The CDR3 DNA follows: TGTGCCAGCAGTCCAGCCCAGCGAAGCTCCTACAATGAGCAGTTCTTC. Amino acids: CASSPAQRSSYNEQFF.

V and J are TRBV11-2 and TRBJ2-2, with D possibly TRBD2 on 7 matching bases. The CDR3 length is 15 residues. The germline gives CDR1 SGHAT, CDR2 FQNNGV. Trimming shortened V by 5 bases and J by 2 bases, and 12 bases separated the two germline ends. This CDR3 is CASSQGGANTGELFF. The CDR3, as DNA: TGTGCCAGCAGCCAAGGGGGGGCAAACACCGGGGAGCTGTTTTTT.

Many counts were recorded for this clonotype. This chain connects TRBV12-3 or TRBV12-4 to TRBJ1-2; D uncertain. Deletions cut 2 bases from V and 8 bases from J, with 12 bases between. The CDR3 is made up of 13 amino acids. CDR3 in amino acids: CASSLLRRHGYTF. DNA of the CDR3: TGTGCCAGCAGTTTATTGAGGCGGCACGGCTACACCTTC.

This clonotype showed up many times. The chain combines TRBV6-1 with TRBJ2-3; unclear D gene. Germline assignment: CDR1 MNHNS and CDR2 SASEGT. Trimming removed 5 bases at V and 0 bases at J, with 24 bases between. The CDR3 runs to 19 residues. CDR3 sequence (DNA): TGTGCCAGCAGTCCGTACGGAACTCTCAGGCTAACTAGCACAGATACGCAGTATTTT. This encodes CASSPYGTLRLTSTDTQYF.

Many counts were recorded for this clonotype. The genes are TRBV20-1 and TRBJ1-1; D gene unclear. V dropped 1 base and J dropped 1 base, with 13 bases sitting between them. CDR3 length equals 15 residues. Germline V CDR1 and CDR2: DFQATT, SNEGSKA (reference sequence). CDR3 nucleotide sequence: TGCAGTGCTAGAGGGGTAGGGCAGACGAACACTGAAGCTTTCTTT. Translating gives CSARGVGQTNTEAFF.

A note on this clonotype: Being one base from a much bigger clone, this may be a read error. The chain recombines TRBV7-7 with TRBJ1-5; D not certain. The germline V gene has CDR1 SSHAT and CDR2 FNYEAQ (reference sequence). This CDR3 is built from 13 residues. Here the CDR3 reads CASSLAFNQSQHF. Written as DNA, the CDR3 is TGTGCTAGCAGCTTAGCCTTTAATCAGTCCCAGCATTTT.

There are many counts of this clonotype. The CDR3 here is CSARMGTQETQYF. CDR3 DNA: TGCAGTGCTAGAATGGGGACACAAGAGACCCAGTACTTC. This chain uses TRBV20-1 with TRBJ2-5, with D possibly TRBD1 on 6 matching bases. The CDR3 runs 13 residues. The germline V gene encodes CDR1 DFQATT and CDR2 SNEGSKA (reference sequence). Deletions cut 2 bases from V and 2 bases from J, with 9 bases between.

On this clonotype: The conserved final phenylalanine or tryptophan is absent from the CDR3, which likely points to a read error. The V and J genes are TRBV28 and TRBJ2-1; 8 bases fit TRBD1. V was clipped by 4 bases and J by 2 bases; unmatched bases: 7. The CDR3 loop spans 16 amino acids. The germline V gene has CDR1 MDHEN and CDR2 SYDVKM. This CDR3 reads CASSSSGGVTYNEQFS. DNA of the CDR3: TGTGCCAGCAGTTCCTCAGGGGGCGTCACCTACAATGAGCAGTTCTCC.

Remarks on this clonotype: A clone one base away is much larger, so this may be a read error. The CDR3 loop reads CASSFNAGTGGAYEQYF. CDR3 bases: TGTGCCAGCAGCTTCAACGCCGGGACAGGGGGTGCCTACGAGCAGTACTTC. V usage is TRBV11-2 and J usage is TRBJ2-7; TRBD1 matches 11 bases. With 3 bases clipped from V and 2 bases from J, the junction kept 9 bases outside the gene matches. Germline V gives CDR1 SGHAT, CDR2 FQNNGV. The CDR3 extends over 17 amino acids.

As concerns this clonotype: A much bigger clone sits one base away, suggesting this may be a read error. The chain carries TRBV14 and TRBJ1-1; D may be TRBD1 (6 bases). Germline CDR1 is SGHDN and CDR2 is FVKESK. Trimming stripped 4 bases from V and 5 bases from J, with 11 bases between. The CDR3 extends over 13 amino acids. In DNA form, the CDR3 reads TGTGCCAGCAGCCGCCTTACAGGGACTGAAGCTTTCTTT. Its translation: CASSRLTGTEAFF.

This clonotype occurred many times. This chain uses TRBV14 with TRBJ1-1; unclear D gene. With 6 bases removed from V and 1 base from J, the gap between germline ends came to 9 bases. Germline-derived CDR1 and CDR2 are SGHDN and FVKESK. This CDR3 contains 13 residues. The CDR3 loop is CASRINRNTEAFF. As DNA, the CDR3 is TGTGCCAGCAGGATAAATAGGAACACTGAAGCTTTCTTT.

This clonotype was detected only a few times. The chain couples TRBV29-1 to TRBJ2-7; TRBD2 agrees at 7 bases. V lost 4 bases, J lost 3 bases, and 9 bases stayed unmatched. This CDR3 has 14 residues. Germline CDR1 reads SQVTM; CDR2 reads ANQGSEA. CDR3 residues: CSVGTPGEGYEQYF. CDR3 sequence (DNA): TGCAGCGTTGGGACCCCGGGGGAGGGCTACGAGCAGTACTTC.

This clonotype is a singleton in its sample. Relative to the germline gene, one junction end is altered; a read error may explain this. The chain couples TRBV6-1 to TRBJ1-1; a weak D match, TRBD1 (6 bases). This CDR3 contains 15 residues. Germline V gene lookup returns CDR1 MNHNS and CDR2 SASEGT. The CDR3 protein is CASSGFTGAGTEAFF. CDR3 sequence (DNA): TGCGCCAGCAGTGGATTCACGGGGGCCGGCACTGAAGCTTTCTTT.

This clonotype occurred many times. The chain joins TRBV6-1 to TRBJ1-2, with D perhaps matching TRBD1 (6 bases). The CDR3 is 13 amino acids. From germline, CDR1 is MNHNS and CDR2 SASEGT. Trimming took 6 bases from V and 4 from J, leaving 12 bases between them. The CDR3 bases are TGTGCCAGCAGACGGGACACGAGCTATGGCTACACCTTC. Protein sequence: CASRRDTSYGYTF.

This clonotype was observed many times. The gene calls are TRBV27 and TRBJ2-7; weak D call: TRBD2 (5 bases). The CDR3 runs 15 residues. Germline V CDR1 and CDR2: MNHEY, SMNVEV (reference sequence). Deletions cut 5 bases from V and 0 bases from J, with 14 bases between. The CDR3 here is CASSLSSRGSYEQYF. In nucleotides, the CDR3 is TGTGCCAGCAGTCTCAGCAGTCGGGGCTCCTACGAGCAGTACTTC.

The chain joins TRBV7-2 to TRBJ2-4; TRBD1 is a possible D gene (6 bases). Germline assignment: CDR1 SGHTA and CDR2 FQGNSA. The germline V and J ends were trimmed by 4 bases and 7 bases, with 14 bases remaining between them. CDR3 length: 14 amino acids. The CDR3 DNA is TGTGCCAGCAGCTCGGACAGTTGGGGGAACATTCAGTACTTC. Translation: CASSSDSWGNIQYF.

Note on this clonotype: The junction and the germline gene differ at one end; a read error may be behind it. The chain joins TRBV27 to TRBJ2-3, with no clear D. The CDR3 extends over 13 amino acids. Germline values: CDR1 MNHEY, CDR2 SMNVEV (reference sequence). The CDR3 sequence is CASRLGPTATQSF. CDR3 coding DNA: TGTGCCAGCCGTTTGGGCCCCACAGCTACGCAGTCTTTT.

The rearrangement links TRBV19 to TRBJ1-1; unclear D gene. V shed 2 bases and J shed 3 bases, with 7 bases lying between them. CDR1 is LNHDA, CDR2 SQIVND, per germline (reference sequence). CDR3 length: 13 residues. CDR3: CASSIQSYTEAFF. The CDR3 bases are TGTGCCAGTAGTATACAATCTTACACTGAAGCTTTCTTT.

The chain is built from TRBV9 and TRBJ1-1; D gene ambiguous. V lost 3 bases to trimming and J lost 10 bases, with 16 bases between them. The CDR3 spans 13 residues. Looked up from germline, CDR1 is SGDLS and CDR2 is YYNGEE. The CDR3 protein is CASSGDGTLGAFF. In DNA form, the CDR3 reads TGTGCCAGCAGCGGCGATGGTACCTTGGGAGCTTTCTTT.